The 15 T cell receptor beta chains listed next were all sequenced from one sample in a study of technical replicates of blood from a few donors. This table comes from immunoSEQ multiplex PCR, and its TCRdb copy is limited to in-frame clones, with some not included. The repertoire holds nearly 95,000 clones, with 90% to 96% as singletons. Sequenced material: T cells isolated from PBMCs. The receptors originated from a human donor in good health.

Here the CDR3 reads CASSILAGDYEQYF. DNA for the CDR3: TGTGCCAGTAGTATCCTAGCGGGAGACTACGAGCAGTACTTC. J is TRBJ2-7 and V is TRBV19, with 10 positions matching TRBD2. Germline V gene sequence: CDR1 LNHDA, CDR2 SQIVND (reference sequence). With V trimmed by 3 bases and J by 3 bases, 2 bases remained unmatched. The CDR3 covers 14 residues. Full variable domain (missing parts from reference TRBV19 and TRBJ2-7): DGGITQSPKYLFRKEGQNVTLSCEQNLNHDAMYWYRQDPGQGLRLIYYSQIVNDFQKGDIAEGYSVSREKKESFPLTVTSAQKNPTAFYLCASSILAGDYEQYFGPGTRLTVT.

This chain connects TRBV7-6 to TRBJ1-2; D perhaps matches TRBD1 (6 bases). There are 13 residues in the CDR3. V dropped 2 bases and J dropped 4 bases, with 8 bases sitting between them. In germline, CDR1 is SGHVS, CDR2 FNYEAQ. CDR3 sequence (DNA): TGTGCCAGCAGCTTAAGGGGGTCCTATGGCTACACCTTC. It yields the protein CASSLRGSYGYTF.

The CDR3 coding sequence is TGTGCCAGCAGTCATCCCCCCCAGGGTAACTATGGCTACACCTTC. Translated, it gives CASSHPPQGNYGYTF. The genes are TRBV11-3 and TRBJ1-2; possible D gene TRBD1, 5 bases. The germline V and J ends were trimmed by 6 bases and 1 base, with 15 bases remaining between them. This CDR3 contains 15 residues. Germline V lookup: CDR1 SGHNT, CDR2 YENEEA.

The rearrangement joins TRBV7-9 to TRBJ1-5; D uncertain. The CDR3 covers 12 residues. The V gene's germline CDR1 is SEHNR and CDR2 FQNEAQ (reference sequence). The V gene lost 3 bases and the J gene lost 4 bases, with 4 bases spanning the gap. The CDR3 nucleotides are TGTGCCAGCAGCTTTATAAATCAGCCCCAGCATTTT. Amino acids: CASSFINQPQHF.

The CDR3 bases are TGTGCCAGCAGTCCCGGTTCGAACACTGAAGCTTTCTTT. Encoded protein: CASSPGSNTEAFF. V and J are TRBV28 and TRBJ1-1; D uncertain. The CDR3 is made up of 13 amino acids. Trimming removed 5 bases from V and 1 base from J, with 8 bases in between. The germline gives CDR1 MDHEN, CDR2 SYDVKM.

This clone was recorded once. V and J are TRBV5-4 and TRBJ1-2; D may be TRBD1 (5 bases). In germline, CDR1 is SGHNT, CDR2 YYREEE (reference sequence). CDR3 length equals 13 residues. V lost 2 bases and J 3 bases, leaving 8 bases between the germline ends. CDR3 sequence (DNA): TGTGCCAGCAGCTTTCAGGGTCACTATGGCTACACCTTC. Its protein is CASSFQGHYGYTF.

The gene calls are TRBV6-5 and TRBJ1-1; TRBD1 might be the D (6 bases). The CDR3 has 15 amino acids. Trimming stripped 4 bases from V and 7 bases from J, with 19 bases between. Germline CDR1 reads MNHEY; CDR2 reads SVGAGI. The CDR3 region has the DNA TGTGCCAGCAGTTTAGCAGGGGAGGGTGTTCATGAAGCTTTCTTT. It translates to CASSLAGEGVHEAFF.

J is TRBJ1-5 and V is TRBV7-9, with D tentatively TRBD1 (6 bases). The V end was cut by 4 bases, the J end by 2 bases, with 15 bases between. This CDR3 has 16 residues. In germline, CDR1 is SEHNR, CDR2 FQNEAQ (reference sequence). CDR3 sequence (DNA): TGTGCCAGCAGCTCATTTCCCGGGACACGCAATCAGCCCCAGCATTTT. This encodes CASSSFPGTRNQPQHF.

On this clone itself: Other nucleotide sequences from this sample produce the same CDR3. The V call is TRBV5-1, the J call TRBJ1-2, with 11 bases matching TRBD1. CDR1 is SGHRS, CDR2 YFSETQ, per germline. Trimming at V came to 4 bases and at J to 7 bases, leaving 3 bases not matched to a gene. The CDR3 sequence is 13 residues long. CDR3 in amino acids: CASSLGQGGGYTF. Here the CDR3 DNA reads TGCGCCAGCAGCCTGGGACAGGGGGGTGGCTACACCTTC.

This clone came up once. This chain joins TRBV25-1 and TRBJ1-1; D perhaps matches TRBD1 (6 bases). CDR3 length: 16 amino acids. CDR1 is MGHDK and CDR2 is SYGVNS in the germline V gene. Deletions cut 6 bases from V and 1 base from J, with 18 bases between. In nucleotides, the CDR3 is TGTGCCAGCAGCCCTTCTCCCGACAGGTGGAACACTGAAGCTTTCTTT. Encoded protein: CASSPSPDRWNTEAFF.

In its sample, this clone was seen once. The rearrangement joins TRBV28 to TRBJ2-1, with D unresolved. Germline V gene sequence: CDR1 MDHEN, CDR2 SYDVKM. V lost 2 bases and J lost 7, with 6 bases in between. This CDR3 contains 12 residues. The CDR3 DNA reads as TGTGCCAGCAGTTTACCTCGGAATGAGCAGTTCTTC. This gives the protein CASSLPRNEQFF. Full variable domain (rest looked up from reference TRBV28 and TRBJ2-1): DVKVTQSSRYLVKRTGEKVFLECVQDMDHENMFWYRQDPGLGLRLIYFSYDVKMKEKGDIPEGYSVSREKKERFSLILESASTNQTSMYLCASSLPRNEQFFGPGTRLTVL.

This chain connects TRBV7-9 to TRBJ2-5; tentatively, D is TRBD2 (6 bases). Germline values: CDR1 SEHNR, CDR2 FQNEAQ (reference sequence). The length of the CDR3 is 15 residues. V lost 2 bases to trimming and J lost 2 bases, with 12 bases between them. The CDR3 loop is CASSLTASVQETQYF. CDR3 bases: TGTGCCAGCAGCTTAACGGCTAGCGTTCAAGAGACCCAGTACTTC.

The chain joins TRBV28 to TRBJ2-1; 11 nucleotides match TRBD2. This CDR3 is built from 15 residues. The trim removed 6 bases at V and 2 bases at J, leaving 3 bases unmatched. CDR1 and CDR2 from the germline V gene are MDHEN and SYDVKM. The CDR3 loop reads CASRLLAGAYNEQFF. CDR3 in DNA: TGTGCCAGCAGGTTACTAGCGGGGGCCTACAATGAGCAGTTCTTC.

V gene TRBV5-1 combines with J gene TRBJ2-3; tentatively, D is TRBD2 (5 bases). Germline V gene data show CDR1 as SGHRS and CDR2 as YFSETQ. CDR3 size: 14 residues. Deletions cut 1 base from V and 5 bases from J, with 11 bases between. The CDR3: CASSLRLAGDTQYF. The CDR3 DNA reads as TGCGCCAGCAGCTTGCGCCTAGCTGGAGATACGCAGTATTTT.

CDR3 loop: CASSLEGGVGYGYTF. CDR3 in DNA: TGTGCCAGCAGCTTAGAAGGGGGCGTAGGGTATGGCTACACCTTC. The V and J genes are TRBV7-2 and TRBJ1-2; 7 nucleotides match TRBD1. There are 15 residues in the CDR3. Germline V gene sequence: CDR1 SGHTA, CDR2 FQGNSA. Trimming took 1 base from V and 5 from J; bases not matched to a gene: 7.